These T cell receptor beta chains were read from a single sample in a study of T-cell memory formation after mild COVID-19. TCRdb reanalysed the 5' RACE reads using MiXCR and keeps one entry per CDR3 protein. The table records 410,000 or so distinct CDR3 sequences, 23% of them present only once. Material for sequencing was PBMCs or a T cell subset sorted from them (not recorded which). These receptors were obtained from an adult woman who had mild COVID-19 (a few samples of this study predate the infection). Cell type and time point are not known. Each CDR3 is given with its conserved first and last residue. A D gene is named only where the DNA matches it firmly. The size entry is marked missing in some rows and otherwise reads once, few, many or a size class.

NA	TRBV7-6	TRBJ2-2	17	TRBD2	CASSLASGLGNTGELFF	TGTGCCAGCAGCTTAGCCTCGGGACTAGGGAACACCGGGGAGCTGTTTTTT
few	TRBV12-3/TRBV12-4	TRBJ2-4	12	NA	CASRSIKNIQYF	TGTGCCAGCAGGTCGATCAAAAACATTCAGTACTTC
NA	TRBV12-3/TRBV12-4	TRBJ2-7	12	NA	CASSPPAVEQYF	TGTGCCAGCAGTCCGCCCGCGGTCGAGCAGTACTTC
few	TRBV12-3/TRBV12-4	TRBJ1-3	14	NA	CASSPGLQGGTIYF	TGTGCCAGCAGCCCTGGACTTCAGGGAGGGACCATATATTTT
few	TRBV27	TRBJ1-1	16	TRBD1	CASSLSRIPGQGAAFF	TGTGCCAGCAGTTTATCCCGCATACCGGGACAGGGTGCAGCTTTCTTT
NA	TRBV29-1	TRBJ2-1	15	TRBD2	CSVGRKRETFNEQFF	TGCAGCGTTGGTAGGAAGCGGGAGACCTTCAATGAGCAGTTCTTC
NA	TRBV12-3/TRBV12-4	TRBJ1-2	12	NA	CASSPSGYGYTF	TGTGCCAGCAGCCCGTCGGGTTATGGCTACACCTTC
NA	TRBV7-6	TRBJ2-1	16	TRBD2	CASSIALAGGYNEQFF	TGTGCCAGCAGCATAGCACTTGCGGGAGGCTACAATGAGCAGTTCTTC
few	TRBV10-3	TRBJ1-5	15	TRBD1	CAISVGQAGNQPQHF	TGTGCCATCAGCGTCGGACAGGCGGGCAATCAGCCCCAGCATTTT
NA	TRBV6-2/TRBV6-3	TRBJ1-1	18	NA	CASSYYGWAGRVNTEAFF	TGTGCCAGCAGTTATTATGGTTGGGCAGGGCGCGTGAACACTGAAGCTTTCTTT
few	TRBV24-1	TRBJ1-2	13	NA	CATSVGGAYGYTF	TGTGCCACCAGTGTCGGGGGCGCCTATGGCTACACCTTC
NA	TRBV10-3	TRBJ2-7	14	NA	CAISESRGGDEQYF	TGTGCCATCAGTGAATCCAGGGGAGGGGACGAGCAGTACTTC
few	TRBV5-6	TRBJ2-5	15	TRBD2	CASSWRGGGQETQYF	TGTGCCAGCAGTTGGCGGGGCGGGGGGCAGGAGACCCAGTACTTC
NA	TRBV2	TRBJ1-2	13	TRBD1	CASLEGANYGYTF	TGTGCCAGCCTAGAGGGGGCGAACTATGGCTACACCTTC
many	TRBV7-6	TRBJ2-1	14	TRBD2	CASQGTSGGDEQFF	TGTGCCAGCCAAGGGACTAGCGGGGGCGATGAGCAGTTCTTC
many	TRBV6-5	TRBJ2-6	16	NA	CASSYSSDRGANVLTF	TGTGCCAGCAGTTACTCGTCGGATAGAGGGGCCAACGTCCTGACTTTC
NA	TRBV12-3/TRBV12-4	TRBJ2-1	17	TRBD2	CASSTLGLAASYNEQFF	TGTGCCAGCAGTACCCTCGGACTAGCGGCTTCCTACAATGAGCAGTTCTTC
NA	TRBV7-2	TRBJ2-6	18	TRBD1	CASSPYRGVLSGANVLTF	TGTGCCAGCAGCCCCTACAGGGGTGTTCTCTCTGGGGCCAACGTCCTGACTTTC
few	TRBV12-3/TRBV12-4	TRBJ2-1	13	NA	CASSLGAPTVKFF	TGTGCCAGCAGTTTAGGGGCCCCAACCGTCAAGTTCTTC
few	TRBV7-9	TRBJ2-2	18	NA	CASSLSPRLAQNTGELFF	TGTGCCAGCAGCTTAAGTCCTCGACTTGCTCAGAACACCGGGGAGCTGTTTTTT
NA	TRBV30	TRBJ2-2	13	NA	CAWSPTAAGELFF	TGTGCCTGGAGTCCTACAGCGGCCGGGGAGCTGTTTTTT
NA	TRBV19	TRBJ2-1	15	NA	CASSERDRILGEQFF	TGTGCGAGTAGTGAGAGGGATAGGATCCTTGGCGAGCAGTTCTTC
once	TRBV12-3/TRBV12-4	TRBJ1-5	15	NA	CASSFSAGSNQPQHF	TGTGCCAGCAGTTTCAGTGCGGGTTCGAATCAGCCCCAGCATTTT
NA	TRBV7-2	TRBJ1-6	16	NA	CASSPVGAGTSSPLHF	TGTGCCAGCAGCCCGGTGGGGGCAGGGACGAGTTCACCCCTCCACTTT
NA	TRBV18	TRBJ1-1	16	NA	CASSTRGRGMNTEAFF	TGTGCCAGCTCGACCCGGGGGAGGGGGATGAACACTGAAGCTTTCTTT
NA	TRBV5-6	TRBJ1-5	14	NA	CASSLWGNNQPQHF	TGTGCCAGCAGCTTGTGGGGGAACAATCAGCCCCAGCATTTT
NA	TRBV12-3/TRBV12-4	TRBJ1-4	13	NA	CASSLVINEKLFF	TGTGCCAGCAGCCTAGTAATAAATGAAAAACTGTTTTTT
NA	TRBV6-1	TRBJ2-2	15	TRBD1	CASRRDRGRTGELFF	TGTGCCAGCAGGAGGGACAGGGGGCGCACCGGGGAGCTGTTTTTT
NA	TRBV7-9	TRBJ1-3	15	NA	CASSLVGGAGNTIYF	TGTGCCAGCAGCTTAGTCGGGGGGGCTGGAAACACCATATATTTT
few	TRBV12-3/TRBV12-4	TRBJ2-1	15	NA	CASSPDHPSYNEQFF	TGTGCCAGCAGCCCGGACCACCCCTCCTACAATGAGCAGTTCTTC
few	TRBV19	TRBJ2-6	15	NA	CASSYWAAGANVLTF	TGTGCCAGTAGTTATTGGGCTGCTGGGGCCAACGTCCTGACTTTC
few	TRBV30	TRBJ1-6	15	NA	CAWSVGAERNSPLHF	TGTGCCTGGAGTGTAGGAGCTGAGAGGAATTCACCCCTCCACTTT
NA	TRBV7-6	TRBJ2-7	15	TRBD1	CASSPGQGFRVEQYF	TGTGCCAGCAGCCCGGGACAGGGATTTCGTGTAGAGCAGTACTTC
NA	TRBV29-1	TRBJ2-7	13	NA	CSVEGERGLEQYF	TGCAGCGTTGAAGGAGAACGGGGGCTAGAGCAGTACTTC
NA	TRBV5-5	TRBJ1-5	13	NA	CASSLSRNQPQHF	TGTGCCAGCAGCTTGTCAAGAAATCAGCCCCAGCATTTT
NA	TRBV10-3	TRBJ2-1	13	NA	CAISGMEYNEQFF	TGTGCCATCAGTGGAATGGAGTACAATGAGCAGTTCTTC
few	TRBV11-2	TRBJ2-2	16	TRBD1	CASSLTGTGVPGELFF	TGTGCCAGCAGCCTAACCGGGACAGGGGTCCCCGGGGAGCTGTTTTTT
many	TRBV4-3	TRBJ2-1	17	TRBD2	CASSQEGPAGGYNEQFF	TGCGCCAGCAGCCAAGAAGGTCCGGCGGGAGGATACAATGAGCAGTTCTTC
few	TRBV5-1	TRBJ1-2	16	NA	CASSSGRGAGSYGYTF	TGCGCCAGCAGCTCAGGACGGGGGGCCGGGAGTTACGGCTACACCTTC
many	TRBV29-1	TRBJ2-5	12	NA	CSGIDREETQYF	TGCAGCGGGATCGACAGAGAAGAGACCCAGTACTTC
NA	TRBV4-2	TRBJ1-2	15	TRBD1	CASSQEAGGHYGYTF	TGTGCCAGCAGCCAAGAGGCAGGGGGCCACTATGGCTACACCTTC
few	TRBV25-1	TRBJ2-7	12	NA	CASSDTGGEQYF	TGTGCCAGCAGTGACACCGGGGGCGAGCAGTACTTC
few	TRBV5-1	TRBJ2-1	14	TRBD2	CASSSWTSEAEQFF	TGCGCCAGCAGCTCGTGGACTAGCGAGGCTGAGCAGTTCTTC
few	TRBV6-2/TRBV6-3	TRBJ1-1	18	TRBD1	CASSYLARPGQKNTEAFF	TGTGCCAGCAGTTACTTGGCACGCCCGGGACAGAAGAACACTGAAGCTTTCTTT
few	TRBV18	TRBJ1-1	16	NA	CASSRIRWEMNTEAFF	TGTGCCAGCTCTAGAATTCGCTGGGAAATGAACACTGAAGCTTTCTTT
once	TRBV2	TRBJ2-1	12	NA	CASIQNRNEQFF	TGTGCCAGCATTCAAAACAGGAATGAGCAGTTCTTC
few	TRBV18	TRBJ2-3	14	NA	CASSPTESTDTQYF	TGTGCCAGCTCACCGACAGAAAGCACAGATACGCAGTATTTT
NA	TRBV5-1	TRBJ2-1	16	NA	CASSLGKTDSYNEQFF	TGCGCCAGCAGCTTGGGGAAGACAGACTCCTACAATGAGCAGTTCTTC
many	TRBV4-1	TRBJ2-7	13	NA	CASSPEGAYEQYF	TGCGCCAGCAGCCCTGAGGGGGCCTACGAGCAGTACTTC
NA	TRBV4-3	TRBJ2-1	17	TRBD2	CASSQGWWPSGRGEQFF	TGCGCCAGCAGCCAAGGGTGGTGGCCTAGCGGGAGGGGCGAGCAGTTCTTC
NA	TRBV7-2	TRBJ2-7	15	NA	CASSATGKSAYEQYF	TGTGCCAGCAGCGCCACAGGGAAGAGCGCCTACGAGCAGTACTTC
few	TRBV11-2	TRBJ2-1	18	TRBD2	CASSLVTILAGANNEQFF	TGTGCCAGCAGCTTAGTGACGATCCTAGCGGGAGCGAACAATGAGCAGTTCTTC
NA	TRBV12-3/TRBV12-4	TRBJ2-2	16	NA	CASSLSRGVNTGELFF	TGTGCCAGCAGTTTATCGCGGGGCGTTAACACCGGGGAGCTGTTTTTT
NA	TRBV6-2/TRBV6-3	TRBJ2-1	17	TRBD2	CASRRLAGGRGYNEQFF	TGTGCCAGCAGGCGACTAGCGGGAGGGCGGGGCTACAATGAGCAGTTCTTC